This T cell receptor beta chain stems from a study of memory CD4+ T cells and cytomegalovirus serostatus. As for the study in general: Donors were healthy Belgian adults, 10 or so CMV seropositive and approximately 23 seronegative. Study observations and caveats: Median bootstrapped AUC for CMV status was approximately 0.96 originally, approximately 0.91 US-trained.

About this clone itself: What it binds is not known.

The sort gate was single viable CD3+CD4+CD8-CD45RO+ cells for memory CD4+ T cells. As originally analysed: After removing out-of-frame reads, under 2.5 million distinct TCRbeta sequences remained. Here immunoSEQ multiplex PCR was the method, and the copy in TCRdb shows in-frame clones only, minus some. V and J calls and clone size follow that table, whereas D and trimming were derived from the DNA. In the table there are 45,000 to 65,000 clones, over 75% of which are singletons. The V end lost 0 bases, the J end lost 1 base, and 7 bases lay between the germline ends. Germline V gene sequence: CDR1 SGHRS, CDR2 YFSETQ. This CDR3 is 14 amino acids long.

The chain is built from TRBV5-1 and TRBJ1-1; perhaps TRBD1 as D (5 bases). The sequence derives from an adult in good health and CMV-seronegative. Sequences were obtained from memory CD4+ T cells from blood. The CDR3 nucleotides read TGCGCCAGCAGCTTGGGGGGCCGGAACACTGAAGCTTTCTTT. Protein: CASSLGGRNTEAFF. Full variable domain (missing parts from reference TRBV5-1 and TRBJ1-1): KAGVTQTPRYLIKTRGQQVTLSCSPISGHRSVSWYQQTPGQGLQFLFEYFSETQRNKGNFPGRFSGRQFSNSRSEMNVSTLELGDSALYLCASSLGGRNTEAFFGQGTRLTVV.